Described below is a single TCR beta chain sequence and its context. Germline-derived CDR1 and CDR2 are LNHDA and SQIVND (reference sequence). The CDR3 is made up of 16 amino acids. The V and J ends lost 5 bases and 4 bases respectively, with 15 bases between them. These data belong to a study of blood T cell repertoires in COVID-19. Original analysis: Reference gene primer amplification in the assay estimated nucleated cell counts. Produced via immunoSEQ multiplex PCR; TCRdb's table is partial and in-frame only. The V and J calls and clone size were taken over from that table, and D and trimming were inferred from the DNA. The sample includes tens of thousands of clones, about 87% of them seen just once.

The sequence derives from a woman between 45 and 60 years old with acute or convalescent COVID-19. The chain links TRBV19 to TRBJ1-6; weak D call: TRBD1 (6 bases). Source material: peripheral blood. The DNA of the CDR3 is TGTGCCAGTAGTCCATATCGACAGGCTTATAATTCACCCCTCCACTTT. Translated: CASSPYRQAYNSPLHF. The full variable domain, in which reference TRBV19 and TRBJ1-6 provide the parts outside the CDR3, is DGGITQSPKYLFRKEGQNVTLSCEQNLNHDAMYWYRQDPGQGLRLIYYSQIVNDFQKGDIAEGYSVSREKKESFPLTVTSAQKNPTAFYLCASSPYRQAYNSPLHFGNGTRLTVT.